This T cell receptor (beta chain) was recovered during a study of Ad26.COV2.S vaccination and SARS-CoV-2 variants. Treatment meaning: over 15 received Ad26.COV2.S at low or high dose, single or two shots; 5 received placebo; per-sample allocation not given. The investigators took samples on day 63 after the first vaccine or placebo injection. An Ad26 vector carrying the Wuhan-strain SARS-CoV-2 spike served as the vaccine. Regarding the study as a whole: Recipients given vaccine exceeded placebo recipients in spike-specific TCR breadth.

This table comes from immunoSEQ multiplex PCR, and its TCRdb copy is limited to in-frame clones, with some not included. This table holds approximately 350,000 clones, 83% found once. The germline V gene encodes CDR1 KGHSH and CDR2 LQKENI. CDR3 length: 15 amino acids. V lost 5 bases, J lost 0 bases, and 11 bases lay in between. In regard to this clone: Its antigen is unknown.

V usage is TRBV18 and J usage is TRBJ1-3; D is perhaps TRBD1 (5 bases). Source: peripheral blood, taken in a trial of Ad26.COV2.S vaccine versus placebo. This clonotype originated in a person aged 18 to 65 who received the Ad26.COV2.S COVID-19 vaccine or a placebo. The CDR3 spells CASSALQGSGNTIYF. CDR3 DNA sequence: TGTGCCAGCTCAGCGCTCCAGGGCTCTGGAAACACCATATATTTT.